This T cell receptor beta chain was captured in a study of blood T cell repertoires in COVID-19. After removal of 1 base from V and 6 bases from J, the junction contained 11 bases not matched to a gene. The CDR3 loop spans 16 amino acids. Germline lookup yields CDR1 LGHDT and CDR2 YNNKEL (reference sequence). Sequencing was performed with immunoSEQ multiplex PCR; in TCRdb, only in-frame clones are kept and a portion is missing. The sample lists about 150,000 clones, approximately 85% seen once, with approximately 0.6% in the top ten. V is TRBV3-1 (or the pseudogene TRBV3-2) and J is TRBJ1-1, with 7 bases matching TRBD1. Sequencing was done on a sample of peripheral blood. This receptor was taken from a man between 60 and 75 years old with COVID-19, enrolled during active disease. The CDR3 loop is CASSQVMTGRVAEAFF. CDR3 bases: TGTGCCAGCAGCCAAGTAATGACAGGGAGAGTGGCTGAAGCTTTCTTT.